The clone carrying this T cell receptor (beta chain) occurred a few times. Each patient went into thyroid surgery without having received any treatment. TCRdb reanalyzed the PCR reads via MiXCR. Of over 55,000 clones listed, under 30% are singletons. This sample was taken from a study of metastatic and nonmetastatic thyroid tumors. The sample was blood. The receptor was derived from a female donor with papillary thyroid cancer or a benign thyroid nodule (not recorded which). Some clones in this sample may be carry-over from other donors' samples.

The CDR3 region has the DNA TGTGCCAGCAGTTACTCGGGCTATCAGCCCCAGCATTTT. Protein: CASSYSGYQPQHF. The V gene is TRBV6-2 or TRBV6-3, the J gene TRBJ1-5; D gene uncertain. Germline lookup yields CDR1 MNHEY and CDR2 SVGEGT. This CDR3 contains 13 residues. V lost 0 bases and J lost 5, with 5 bases in between.